Presented here are 21 T cell receptor beta chains from one specimen sequenced in a study of T cells after yellow fever vaccination (dated by TCRdb to between 2018 and 2021). The treatment or condition label for this specimen denotes: live attenuated yellow fever vaccine strain. Library preparation used 5' RACE. This sample was sequenced with an Illumina HiSeq 2500. TCRdb reran the public reads through fastp at Q25 and MiXCR, keeping productive beta chains. Every distinct CDR3 protein forms one entry, paired with its most common genes and DNA. The table for this sample lists tens of thousands of distinct CDR3 sequences; 5% of them were counted only once. Approximately 39% of the sample is held by the ten biggest clonotypes. The input for sequencing was CD8+ T cells sorted from PBMCs, taken 10 days after the yellow fever booster vaccination. Receptor source: a man aged 25 to 45 who received the YFV17D yellow fever vaccine.

This clonotype was observed a handful of times. The junction and the germline gene differ at one end; a read error may be behind it. This chain connects TRBV20-1 to TRBJ2-3; D call uncertain. CDR1 is DFQATT and CDR2 is SNEGSKA in the germline V gene (reference sequence). There are 15 residues in the CDR3. CDR3 coding DNA: TGCTGTGCTAGATTCCCCTCAGCTAGCACAGATACGCAGTATTTT. This translates into CCARFPSASTDTQYF.

This clonotype was counted ten times or more. This chain uses TRBV28 with TRBJ2-7; no clear D gene. CDR3 length: 14 amino acids. Germline V gene lookup returns CDR1 MDHEN and CDR2 SYDVKM. V lost 1 base to trimming and J lost 3 bases, with 10 bases between them. CDR3 DNA sequence: TGTGCCAGCAGTTTATCGGGCAGGAGCTACGAGCAGTACTTC. Its protein is CASSLSGRSYEQYF. The complete variable domain, with remaining parts taken from reference TRBV28 and TRBJ2-7, reads DVKVTQSSRYLVKRTGEKVFLECVQDMDHENMFWYRQDPGLGLRLIYFSYDVKMKEKGDIPEGYSVSREKKERFSLILESASTNQTSMYLCASSLSGRSYEQYFGPGTRLTVT.

This clonotype was counted ten times or more. V and J are TRBV5-1 and TRBJ2-7, with 11 bases that match TRBD2. Germline-derived CDR1 and CDR2 are SGHRS and YFSETQ. This CDR3 has 16 amino acids. Trimming removed 4 bases from V and 1 base from J; junction bases left unmatched: 7. The CDR3 region has the DNA TGCGCCAGCAGCGGTACCGGGACTAGCGGTTCCTACGAGCAGTACTTC. Translation: CASSGTGTSGSYEQYF.

By sample share, this clonotype is medium-sized. V and J are TRBV29-1 and TRBJ2-2; the D is unclear. Trimming took off 0 bases at V and 8 bases at J, with 4 bases between the two ends. Germline CDR1 SQVTM, CDR2 ANQGSEA. The CDR3 extends over 11 amino acids. The CDR3 DNA reads as TGCAGCGTTGAAGAATGGGGGGAGCTGTTTTTT. This codes for CSVEEWGELFF.

The rearrangement links TRBV7-2 to TRBJ2-1, with D unresolved. The V gene's germline CDR1 is SGHTA and CDR2 FQGNSA. V was pared by 7 bases and J by 5 bases, with 21 bases between. CDR3 length: 16 amino acids. The CDR3 DNA sequence: TGTGCCAGCATCGGCCCCGGGCAGGTCCCCGACAATGAGCAGTTCTTC. This codes for CASIGPGQVPDNEQFF.

This clonotype appeared many times. The J gene is TRBJ2-1, the V gene TRBV15; possibly TRBD1 for D (6 bases). The CDR3 runs to 13 residues. V was clipped by 10 bases and J by 6 bases, with 16 bases between them. Per germline, CDR1 LNHNV and CDR2 YYDKDF (reference sequence). The DNA of the CDR3 is TGTGCCATAGAAGGGGGTGCCCGCAATGAGCAGTTCTTC. Translating gives CAIEGGARNEQFF.

This chain links TRBV10-2 with TRBJ2-6; no reliable D call. Between the trimmed V and J ends, which lost 2 bases and 0 bases, there was a span of 5 bases. CDR1 WSHSY and CDR2 SAAADI come from the germline V gene. This CDR3 region has 15 residues. CDR3 protein: CASSEVVSGANVLTF. The CDR3 bases are TGCGCCAGCAGTGAGGTGGTCTCTGGGGCCAACGTCCTGACTTTC.

This clonotype was observed many times. V gene TRBV29-1 combines with J gene TRBJ2-5; D is ambiguous. Trimming stripped 2 bases from V and 7 bases from J, with 5 bases between. CDR1 is SQVTM and CDR2 is ANQGSEA in the germline V gene. This CDR3 has 10 residues. CDR3 in DNA: TGCAGCGTTGAATCTGGGACCCAGTACTTC. Translated, it gives CSVESGTQYF.

In its sample, this clonotype was seen many times. This chain uses TRBV7-6 with TRBJ2-1; 7 bases line up with TRBD1. In germline, CDR1 is SGHVS, CDR2 FNYEAQ. The CDR3 has 15 residues. J gave up 0 bases and V 2 bases, and 1 base lay outside the gene matches. The CDR3 region is CASSLQGVSYNEQFF. In DNA, the CDR3 is TGTGCCAGCAGCTTACAGGGGGTCTCCTACAATGAGCAGTTCTTC.

This clonotype was counted many times. The chain employs TRBV10-2 and TRBJ2-6, with D unresolved. CDR1 WSHSY and CDR2 SAAADI come from the germline V gene. V lost 8 bases, J lost 4 bases, and 3 bases lay in between. The CDR3 runs 11 residues. CDR3 region: CASSGANVLTF. CDR3 bases: TGCGCCAGCTCCGGGGCCAACGTCCTGACTTTC.

This clonotype was counted ten times or more. The genes are TRBV11-2 and TRBJ2-7, with D possibly matching TRBD1 (6 bases). Trimming cost V 1 base and J 3 bases, with 7 bases left between them. There are 13 residues in the CDR3. Germline V CDR1 and CDR2: SGHAT, FQNNGV. CDR3 amino acids: CASSLGRGYEQYF. CDR3 sequence (DNA): TGTGCCAGCAGCTTAGGCAGGGGCTACGAGCAGTACTTC.

This clonotype has at least ten counts. The rearrangement links TRBV12-3 or TRBV12-4 to TRBJ2-3; D may be TRBD1 (5 bases). The CDR3 consists of 13 residues. Between the trimmed V and J ends, which lost 5 bases and 5 bases, there was a span of 11 bases. CDR3 sequence (DNA): TGTGCCAGCAGTCCCGTCGACAGAGATACGCAGTATTTT. Translating gives CASSPVDRDTQYF.

By proportion, this clonotype is medium-sized. V and J are TRBV28 and TRBJ2-7, with 7 bases aligning to TRBD1. The V segment lost 7 bases and the J segment 2 bases; nucleotides outside the gene matches: 5. Germline CDR1 reads MDHEN; CDR2 reads SYDVKM. The CDR3 is 13 amino acids. The CDR3 bases are TGTGCCAGCAAAAGGACAGGAACCTACGAGCAGTACTTC. This sequence encodes CASKRTGTYEQYF.

At least ten counts were recorded for this clonotype. V is TRBV5-6 and J is TRBJ2-7, with unresolved D. Germline V gives CDR1 SGHDT, CDR2 YYEEEE. Trimming left V 1 base short and J 6 bases short, with 11 bases between. This CDR3 has 13 residues. CDR3 sequence reads: CASSLWPWGEQYF. The DNA of the CDR3 is TGTGCCAGCAGCTTGTGGCCATGGGGCGAGCAGTACTTC.

This clonotype was counted at least ten times. The chain joins TRBV12-3 or TRBV12-4 to TRBJ2-7, with 8 positions matching TRBD2. This CDR3 has 13 amino acids. The trim removed 6 bases at V and 5 bases at J, leaving 6 bases unmatched. The CDR3 DNA is TGTGCCAGCAGCCCCGGACTAGCAAACGAGCAGTACTTC. Translation gives CASSPGLANEQYF.

In its sample, this clonotype was seen many times. J is TRBJ2-7 and V is TRBV27; 7 bases fit TRBD2. After removal of 6 bases from V and 4 bases from J, the junction contained 6 bases not matched to a gene. CDR3 length equals 13 residues. The germline CDR1 and CDR2 sequences are MNHEY and SMNVEV (reference sequence). The CDR3 loop is CASRTGRGYEQYF. The CDR3 DNA follows: TGTGCCAGCAGGACGGGGAGGGGATACGAGCAGTACTTC.

This sequence joins TRBV7-5 and TRBJ2-2; the table's D call of TRBD1 was not tested on the DNA. TRBV7-5 is a known pseudogene. The CDR3 consists of 20 residues. CDR3 in amino acids: CGPVPPAKAVEGTNTGELFF. CDR3 nucleotide sequence: TGTGGCCCTGTGCCTCCTGCCAAGGCCGTAGAGGGGACGAACACCGGGGAGCTGTTTTTT.

At least ten counts were recorded for this clonotype. The chain links TRBV5-1 to TRBJ2-1; 13 nucleotides align to TRBD2. After removal of 2 bases from V and 8 bases from J, the junction contained 4 bases not matched to a gene. Per the germline V gene, CDR1 is SGHRS and CDR2 is YFSETQ. CDR3 size: 15 residues. The CDR3 protein is CASSFGTSGIHEQFF. The CDR3 bases are TGCGCCAGCAGCTTCGGGACTAGCGGGATCCATGAGCAGTTCTTC. The whole variable domain, filled in from reference TRBV5-1 and TRBJ2-1, reads KAGVTQTPRYLIKTRGQQVTLSCSPISGHRSVSWYQQTPGQGLQFLFEYFSETQRNKGNFPGRFSGRQFSNSRSEMNVSTLELGDSALYLCASSFGTSGIHEQFFGPGTRLTVL.

This clonotype came up a few times. The chain recombines TRBV9 with TRBJ1-2; 7 positions match TRBD1. This CDR3 contains 16 residues. Trimming removed 4 bases from V and 6 bases from J; junction bases left unmatched: 15. Per germline, CDR1 SGDLS and CDR2 YYNGEE. As DNA, the CDR3 is TGTGCCAGCAGCTATTCCTTAAAGGGACAGTCTAATGGCTACACCTTC. It encodes CASSYSLKGQSNGYTF.

This clonotype was counted at least ten times. V gene TRBV7-2 combines with J gene TRBJ2-3, with D hard to call. The CDR3 is made up of 12 amino acids. The V end was cut by 1 base, the J end by 6 bases, with 5 bases between. Germline CDR1 is SGHTA and CDR2 is FQGNSA. The CDR3 region is CASSLGEDTQYF. For the CDR3, the DNA is TGTGCCAGCAGCTTAGGTGAGGATACGCAGTATTTT.

This clonotype came up many times. The V gene is TRBV7-2, the J gene TRBJ2-5, with D hard to call. V lost 3 bases and J 4 bases, leaving 15 bases between the germline ends. The V gene's germline CDR1 is SGHTA and CDR2 FQGNSA. The CDR3 runs to 15 residues. The CDR3 loop is CASSFYYSDPETQYF. The DNA of the CDR3 is TGTGCCAGCAGCTTCTACTACTCGGACCCAGAGACCCAGTACTTC. Full variable domain (outside the CDR3, taken from reference TRBV7-2 and TRBJ2-5): GAGVSQSPSNKVTEKGKDVELRCDPISGHTALYWYRQSLGQGLEFLIYFQGNSAPDKSGLPSDRFSAERTGGSVSTLTIQRTQQEDSAVYLCASSFYYSDPETQYFGPGTRLLVL.